The source of this T cell receptor (beta chain) is a study of T cell changes during pregnancy in multiple sclerosis (dated by TCRdb to about 2019). For context, the study as a whole: Changes in the T cell repertoire over the course of pregnancy were examined in this study in women with multiple sclerosis.

On this clone: Its recognized antigen is unknown. There are no base qualities to consult, and no much larger clone falls within one base.

The library was made by the immunoSEQ multiplex PCR assay. TCRdb took this table from immuneACCESS and kept in-frame rearrangements with V and J called. Such tables lack part of the clones; where checked against another copy, unresolved V genes explain under half of the gap, and the rest is unexplained. Here the sample has 50,000 to 60,000 clones; more than 80% occur a single time. The ten largest clonotypes hold 0.5% to 0.6% of the sample. The germline V and J ends show losses of 0 bases and 5 bases respectively, and no gene match explains 6 bases of the junction. Sequences KGHSY (CDR1) and FQNENV (CDR2) are obtained from the germline V gene. The CDR3 runs 15 amino acids, cysteine and phenylalanine included. The retained sequence is limited to the CDR3, 45 bases, with the frame set at the first base.

The source is a female donor with multiple sclerosis, enrolled in a pregnancy study. The chain is made from TRBV16 and TRBJ2-5, and TRBD2 matches 7 of the central bases. Sequencing was performed on CD4+ T cells from peripheral blood mononuclear cells, taken in the first trimester of pregnancy. CDR3 reads: CASSQSSAGVETQYF. The DNA sequence is given as TGTGCCAGCAGCCAATCTTCCGCGGGGGTTGAGACCCAGTACTTC.